The 23 T cell receptor beta chains in this list originate from one sample, sequenced in a study of shared clonotypes between healthy human individuals. Repertoires were generated with immunoSEQ multiplex PCR, while TCRdb's copy carries only in-frame clones and drops some. The sample yields approximately 2,000,000 clones, roughly 93% seen once. Positively selected for CCR7, the CD45RO-negative cells used as naive CD8 cells excluded terminally differentiated effector memory CD45RA+ cells. Source material: naive CD8+ T cells from PBMCs. The receptors were sampled from a man aged 18 to 30 in good health. Some clones in this sample may be carry-over from other donors' samples.

V and J are TRBV7-3 and TRBJ2-1, with 13 bases identical to TRBD2. CDR1 is SGHTA, CDR2 FQGTGA, per germline. The CDR3 extends over 20 amino acids. The V segment lost 0 bases and the J segment 3 bases; nucleotides outside the gene matches: 11. The DNA of the CDR3 is TGTGCCAGCAGCTTAACGGGTCCCACTAGCGGGAGGGGGTTCTACAATGAGCAGTTCTTC. Translated: CASSLTGPTSGRGFYNEQFF.

V usage is TRBV19 and J usage is TRBJ1-5; no clear D gene. This CDR3 is 13 amino acids long. CDR1 LNHDA and CDR2 SQIVND come from the germline V gene (reference sequence). Written as DNA, the CDR3 is TGTGCTTCTACCGGGCCGAGCAATCAGCCCCAGCATTTT. Translating gives CASTGPSNQPQHF.

This chain joins TRBV5-1 and TRBJ2-1; D unresolved. The V and J ends lost 0 bases and 0 bases respectively, with 10 bases between them. The CDR3 extends over 16 amino acids. From germline, CDR1 is SGHRS and CDR2 YFSETQ. Written as DNA, the CDR3 is TGCGCCAGCAGCTTGGATCAGCTCTTCTCCTACAATGAGCAGTTCTTC. Amino acids: CASSLDQLFSYNEQFF.

The V and J genes are TRBV7-9 and TRBJ2-3; D unclear. The germline V gene encodes CDR1 SEHNR and CDR2 FQNEAQ (reference sequence). The CDR3 runs to 12 residues. V was shortened by 6 bases and J by 4 bases, with 8 bases between the two germline ends. This CDR3 reads CASSSMADTQYF. CDR3 coding DNA: TGTGCCAGCAGTTCCATGGCAGATACGCAGTATTTT. Together with reference TRBV7-9 and TRBJ2-3, the CDR3 gives the full variable domain: DTGVSQNPRHKITKRGQNVTFRCDPISEHNRLYWYRQTLGQGPEFLTYFQNEAQLEKSRLLSDRFSAERPKGSFSTLEIQRTEQGDSAMYLCASSSMADTQYFGPGTRLTVL.

The rearrangement uses TRBV4-1 and TRBJ1-2; TRBD1 agrees at 8 bases. CDR3 length equals 17 residues. CDR1 and CDR2 from the germline V gene are MGHRA and YSYEKL. V shed 7 bases, J shed 2 bases, and the junction held 15 bases outside the gene matches. The CDR3 region is CASTLSQTGVLNYGYTF. In DNA, the CDR3 is TGCGCCAGCACCCTTTCCCAGACAGGGGTACTGAACTATGGCTACACCTTC.

This sequence joins TRBV7-9 and TRBJ2-7; D is possibly TRBD1 or TRBD2 (5 bases each). The CDR3 runs 11 residues. Trimming left V 11 bases short and J 5 bases short, with 13 bases between. Per germline, CDR1 SEHNR and CDR2 FQNEAQ (reference sequence). This chain's CDR3 is CAARGRNEQYF. DNA of the CDR3: TGTGCCGCCCGGGGCCGTAACGAGCAGTACTTC.

The V and J genes are TRBV2 and TRBJ1-3; TRBD1 matches 7 bases. The length of the CDR3 is 17 residues. CDR1 is SNHLY and CDR2 is FYNNEI in the germline V gene. J lost 1 base, V lost 6 bases, and 12 bases had no gene match. The CDR3 DNA is TGTGCCAGCAGGGGGCTACCGGGACAGATTTCTGGAAACACCATATATTTT. Protein: CASRGLPGQISGNTIYF.

This clone was observed a handful of times. The chain links TRBV5-1 to TRBJ1-1; D remains unclear. Per germline, CDR1 SGHRS and CDR2 YFSETQ. The V end lost 2 bases, the J end lost 3 bases, and 8 bases lay between the germline ends. The CDR3 length is 13 residues. CDR3 bases: TGCGCCAGCAGCTTTGGCGGACACACTGAAGCTTTCTTT. Translation gives CASSFGGHTEAFF.

The V call is TRBV7-9, the J call TRBJ1-4; unclear D gene. CDR3 length equals 15 residues. Trimming took off 1 base at V and 8 bases at J, with 14 bases between the two ends. CDR1 is SEHNR and CDR2 is FQNEAQ in the germline V gene (reference sequence). The CDR3 DNA reads as TGTGCCAGCAGCTTAGAGGAGGGATCGGGAGAAAAACTGTTTTTT. Translation gives CASSLEEGSGEKLFF.

The V and J genes are TRBV7-9 and TRBJ2-3; 12 bases are a match to TRBD2. The V and J ends lost 1 base and 2 bases, in that order; junction bases with no gene match: 4. The CDR3 runs to 17 residues. Germline-derived CDR1 and CDR2 are SEHNR and FQNEAQ (reference sequence). CDR3 in DNA: TGTGCCAGCAGCTTAGAAACTAGCGGGAGGTCCACAGATACGCAGTATTTT. Translation: CASSLETSGRSTDTQYF.

A single count supports this clone. The V call is TRBV2, the J call TRBJ2-1; D gene unclear. The CDR3 is 15 residues long. Germline CDR1 reads SNHLY; CDR2 reads FYNNEI. Trimming left V 1 base short and J 4 bases short, with 11 bases between. The CDR3: CASSEVYWGYNEQFF. The CDR3 DNA is TGTGCCAGCAGTGAAGTTTACTGGGGTTACAATGAGCAGTTCTTC.

The chain employs TRBV11-2 and TRBJ2-3; D is perhaps TRBD2 (5 bases). This CDR3 comprises 15 residues. Trimming removed 1 base from V and 1 base from J, with 9 bases in between. The germline CDR1 and CDR2 sequences are SGHAT and FQNNGV. The CDR3 sequence: CASSLGPAGTDTQYF. CDR3 bases: TGTGCCAGCAGCTTAGGGCCAGCGGGCACAGATACGCAGTATTTT.

Written as DNA, the CDR3 is TGTGCCAGCAGTGCGGGACAGCACAATGAGCAGTTCTTC. This encodes CASSAGQHNEQFF. The rearrangement links TRBV25-1 to TRBJ2-1; 7 nucleotides agree with TRBD1. With V trimmed by 4 bases and J by 5 bases, 2 bases remained unmatched. CDR1 is MGHDK, CDR2 SYGVNS, per germline. CDR3 size: 13 residues.

Regarding this clone: The sample has other DNA sequences that encode this CDR3 too. The chain has TRBV10-1 and TRBJ2-7; D is undetermined. The CDR3 has 11 amino acids. Germline assignment: CDR1 WNHNN and CDR2 SYGVQD (reference sequence). V was trimmed by 4 bases and J by 4 bases, leaving 5 bases between them. The CDR3 loop reads CASSGGYEQYF. The CDR3 DNA reads as TGCGCCAGCAGTGGGGGTTACGAGCAGTACTTC.

The chain uses TRBV11-2 and TRBJ2-2; D is uncertain. Per germline, CDR1 SGHAT and CDR2 FQNNGV. Trimming stripped 2 bases from V and 1 base from J, with 20 bases between. This CDR3 is 19 amino acids long. The CDR3 protein is CASSLNAGWRTLNTGELFF. DNA of the CDR3: TGTGCCAGCAGCTTAAATGCAGGATGGCGGACCCTGAACACCGGGGAGCTGTTTTTT.

The sample holds one count of this clone. For the CDR3, the DNA is TGCGCCAGCAGCCAAGATATGGGGTACTACGAGCAGTACTTC. It encodes CASSQDMGYYEQYF. The chain carries TRBV4-1 and TRBJ2-7, with unresolved D. V was pared by 0 bases and J by 3 bases, with 9 bases between. CDR3 length: 14 residues. Germline V CDR1 and CDR2: MGHRA, YSYEKL.

The genes are TRBV7-9 and TRBJ2-5; D unresolved. This CDR3 contains 14 residues. Germline V gives CDR1 SEHNR, CDR2 FQNEAQ (reference sequence). Between the trimmed V and J ends, which lost 1 base and 5 bases, there was a span of 11 bases. The CDR3 DNA is TGTGCCAGCAGCTTAGATTGGGTTAGGGAGACCCAGTACTTC. Protein: CASSLDWVRETQYF. The full variable domain, rest sourced from reference TRBV7-9 and TRBJ2-5, is DTGVSQNPRHKITKRGQNVTFRCDPISEHNRLYWYRQTLGQGPEFLTYFQNEAQLEKSRLLSDRFSAERPKGSFSTLEIQRTEQGDSAMYLCASSLDWVRETQYFGPGTRLLVL.

The rearrangement links TRBV7-9 to TRBJ1-2, with TRBD1 as a possible D gene (5 bases). The CDR3 totals 15 residues. Deletions cut 5 bases from V and 6 bases from J, with 19 bases between. Germline V gene data show CDR1 as SEHNR and CDR2 as FQNEAQ (reference sequence). CDR3 amino acids: CASSLPASGRDGYTF. Here the CDR3 DNA reads TGTGCCAGCAGCCTACCGGCTTCGGGGCGGGATGGCTACACCTTC.

This chain uses TRBV7-2 with TRBJ2-1; D unresolved. Germline-derived CDR1 and CDR2 are SGHTA and FQGNSA. The CDR3 extends over 16 amino acids. V was cut by 0 bases and J by 5 bases, with 14 bases left in between. The CDR3 loop is CASSLAHRAPHNEQFF. For the CDR3, the DNA is TGTGCCAGCAGCTTAGCCCATCGGGCACCCCACAATGAGCAGTTCTTC.

The CDR3 loop reads CASSPPYRNTIYF. CDR3 DNA sequence: TGTGCCAGTAGTCCCCCGTACCGCAACACCATATATTTT. The gene calls are TRBV19 and TRBJ1-3, with D hard to call. V was clipped by 5 bases and J by 7 bases, with 12 bases between them. The germline V gene encodes CDR1 LNHDA and CDR2 SQIVND (reference sequence). The CDR3 is made up of 13 amino acids.

This clone has a single count. This rearrangement joins TRBV29-1 to TRBJ2-7; tentatively, D is TRBD1 (8 bases). The CDR3 is 15 amino acids. The germline V gene has CDR1 SQVTM and CDR2 ANQGSEA. V dropped 3 bases and J dropped 6 bases, with 21 bases sitting between them. The CDR3 DNA follows: TGCAGCGTTGAGGATGGCGTGCACAGGGGGGGCGAGCAGTACTTC. Residues: CSVEDGVHRGGEQYF.

The chain carries TRBV10-3 and TRBJ1-3; D unresolved. Germline CDR1 ENHRY, CDR2 SYGVKD. The length of the CDR3 is 13 residues. V was pared by 6 bases and J by 4 bases, with 10 bases between. The CDR3 here is CAIRAIRGNTIYF. CDR3 nucleotides: TGTGCCATCAGAGCCATCAGGGGAAACACCATATATTTT.

Concerning this clone: Other DNA sequences in the sample encode the same CDR3. The chain carries TRBV9 and TRBJ1-2, with TRBD1 as a possible D gene (6 bases). Germline CDR1 and CDR2: SGDLS and YYNGEE. The CDR3 contains 11 residues. Trimming left V 5 bases short and J 7 bases short, with 9 bases between. The CDR3, as DNA: TGTGCCAGCAGTGGAGGGGGTGGCTACACCTTC. This sequence encodes CASSGGGGYTF.